One TCR beta chain is described in this entry. The target antigen is unknown. Per the germline V gene, CDR1 is SGHTA and CDR2 is FQGNSA. The CDR3 has 15 amino acids. The trim removed 9 bases at V and 1 base at J, leaving 11 bases unmatched. These data come from a study of shared clonotypes between healthy human individuals. Study information: Researchers drew samples from a couple of women and a few men aged 18 to 49.

Researchers ran the assay at a deep level. Assay used: immunoSEQ multiplex PCR; TCRdb lists only in-frame clones, some missing. The sample comprises around 1.5 million clones, 95% to 99% of which are singletons, and around 0.47% rests with the top ten. Overall study results and limits: Non-shared clonotypes had lower generation probabilities than those shared by all four donors. The rarefaction results pointed to incomplete sorted-subset sequencing despite large depth.

The source of this sequence is a man younger than 45 in good health. Sequences were obtained from naive CD4+ T cells sorted from blood. Subset described: CD45RA+ positively selected. The rearrangement uses TRBV7-2 and TRBJ1-1; 7 bases map to TRBD1. In DNA, the CDR3 is TGTGCCAGTCGTTATAGACAGGGTGGGAACACTGAAGCTTTCTTT. Translating it yields CASRYRQGGNTEAFF.